Below, one T cell receptor beta chain is given with its context. PCR involved 60 Vbeta and 13 Jbeta primers. Data came from immunoSEQ multiplex PCR; TCRdb stores just in-frame clones and leaves some out. Of about 160,000 clones listed, roughly 80% are singletons. Trimming shortened V by 2 bases and J by 2 bases, and 16 bases separated the two germline ends. Germline V gene data show CDR1 as SGHAT and CDR2 as FQNNGV. This CDR3 has 16 residues. This specimen comes from a study of cytomegalovirus exposure and HLA in healthy donors. The chain couples TRBV11-2 to TRBJ2-7, with D possibly matching TRBD2 (6 bases). The sample consisted of PBMCs. The sequence derives from a human donor in good health. The CDR3 DNA is TGTGCCAGCAGCTTATATTTCGGGGGTATTGCCTACGAGCAGTACTTC. Residues: CASSLYFGGIAYEQYF.